This T cell receptor (beta chain) was captured by sequencing in a study of regulatory T cells in long-lasting Graves disease. Study conclusions and caveats: It was in persistent disease that TRBV28, TRBJ1-2 and TRBJ2-5 were favored. With approximately 3,000 shared public clonotypes, persistent patients exceeded new patients, who shared over 950.

The time point here: newly diagnosed GD, antithyroid drugs for less than 3 months. The TCR library was made from RNA extracted from PBMCs. According to the study, TCR beta libraries were built with iRepertoire HTBI primers and CDR3-region Arm-PCR. Using its own MiXCR run on the multiplex PCR reads, TCRdb lists one record per CDR3 protein. The profile shows approximately 400,000 distinct CDR3 sequences, about 15% of them singletons. There are many counts of this clonotype. Its target is not known. The germline V gene encodes CDR1 SGHVS and CDR2 FQNEAQ. The CDR3 sequence is 13 residues long. V lost 2 bases to trimming and J lost 6 bases, with 9 bases between them. This sample also appeared in a second study, on T cells in Graves' hyperthyroidism and ophthalmopathy. From that report: Most clonotypes that expanded in the thyroid above 0.001 also showed up in blood. In simple terms, a model built on 13 V-J features told ophthalmopathy apart from stable hyperthyroidism.

Here the sequenced sample was peripheral blood mononuclear cells (PBMCs), taken at new diagnosis, from a patient treated with antithyroid drugs. The origin of this receptor is a woman in her forties with Graves disease. The rearrangement uses TRBV7-8 and TRBJ2-3; D is perhaps TRBD2 (5 bases). The CDR3 nucleotides are TGTGCCAGCAGCTTAAACTGGAGGGATACGCAGTATTTT. Translated: CASSLNWRDTQYF.